A single sample is the source of the 2 T cell receptor beta chains below, sequenced in a study of T cell responses to AZD1222 COVID-19 vaccine. The data were produced by immunoSEQ multiplex PCR, yet TCRdb's version contains in-frame clones alone and is incomplete. The table has roughly 100,000 clones, around 87% seen once. This specimen consisted of peripheral blood, obtained 28 days after the second AZD1222 dose. Every receptor here comes from an adult who received the AZD1222 COVID-19 vaccine.

The J gene is TRBJ2-7, the V gene TRBV4-1; D possibly matches TRBD1 or TRBD2 (5 bases each). V was trimmed by 4 bases and J by 0 bases, leaving 13 bases between them. The CDR3 extends over 15 amino acids. Germline values: CDR1 MGHRA, CDR2 YSYEKL. DNA of the CDR3: TGCGCCAGCAGCCCAAGCCCAGGGAGCTCCTACGAGCAGTACTTC. This encodes CASSPSPGSSYEQYF.

The chain couples TRBV30 to TRBJ2-1; D perhaps matches TRBD1 (6 bases). The CDR3 contains 14 residues. V lost 0 bases, J lost 3 bases, and 9 bases lay in between. Germline loops: CDR1 GTSNPN, CDR2 SVGIG (reference sequence). The CDR3 DNA is TGTGCCTGGAGTGTAAGGGGGTTCTACAATGAGCAGTTCTTC. It encodes CAWSVRGFYNEQFF.